Below, 26 T cell receptor beta chains from the same sample are listed, as sequenced in a study of blood T cell repertoires in COVID-19. Profiling relied on immunoSEQ multiplex PCR, and the TCRdb table lists in-frame clones only, not all of them. Of 50,000 or so clones in the sample, 70% to 90% were seen once. The sequencing sample was made of peripheral blood. The receptors stem from an older man with acute or convalescent COVID-19.

Written as DNA, the CDR3 is TGTGCCAGCAGTTCACAGGGGAGCACTGAAGCTTTCTTT. It codes for CASSSQGSTEAFF. The rearrangement links TRBV6-5 to TRBJ1-1; 7 nucleotides agree with TRBD1. V lost 4 bases, J lost 4 bases, and 3 bases stayed unmatched. This CDR3 contains 13 residues. Germline CDR1 and CDR2: MNHEY and SVGAGI.

The chain carries TRBV7-9 and TRBJ2-7, with D unresolved. Germline lookup yields CDR1 SEHNR and CDR2 FQNEAQ (reference sequence). V lost 6 bases to trimming and J lost 3 bases, with 12 bases between them. CDR3 size: 13 residues. Here the CDR3 reads CASSQSLFYEQYF. CDR3 sequence (DNA): TGTGCCAGCAGTCAGTCTCTCTTCTACGAGCAGTACTTC.

The V and J genes are TRBV13 and TRBJ2-5; TRBD1 agrees at 10 bases. The CDR3 is made up of 13 amino acids. Unmatched junction bases numbered 3, after V lost 6 bases and J lost 5 bases. CDR1 is PRHDT and CDR2 is FYEKMQ in the germline V gene (reference sequence). CDR3: CASSLDRGETQYF. CDR3 in DNA: TGTGCCAGCAGTCTGGACAGGGGGGAGACCCAGTACTTC.

DNA of the CDR3: TGTGCCAGCAACGGACAGGGAACCCCAGATACGCAGTATTTT. As protein: CASNGQGTPDTQYF. The chain employs TRBV2 and TRBJ2-3; 8 bases are a match to TRBD1. The V gene end was trimmed by 7 bases and the J gene end by 4 bases; junction bases not matched to a gene: 7. This CDR3 spans 14 amino acids. CDR1 SNHLY and CDR2 FYNNEI come from the germline V gene.

V usage is TRBV5-1 and J usage is TRBJ1-1; D is unresolved. The CDR3 runs 14 residues. V lost 2 bases and J 1 base, leaving 9 bases between the germline ends. Germline V gives CDR1 SGHRS, CDR2 YFSETQ. DNA of the CDR3: TGCGCCAGCAGCTTTTCCCACGGGAACACTGAAGCTTTCTTT. Protein product: CASSFSHGNTEAFF.

The chain is built from TRBV7-2 and TRBJ2-1, with 15 bases matching TRBD2. Germline assignment: CDR1 SGHTA and CDR2 FQGNSA. The V gene end was trimmed by 0 bases and the J gene end by 4 bases; junction bases not matched to a gene: 13. CDR3 length: 21 residues. CDR3 amino acids: CASSLAGLGLAGGIRYNEQFF. The DNA for the CDR3 is TGTGCCAGCAGCTTAGCCGGTCTTGGACTAGCGGGGGGGATTAGGTACAATGAGCAGTTCTTC.

V is TRBV5-1 and J is TRBJ2-1, with 9 bases that match TRBD2. The CDR3 runs 18 residues. The V and J ends lost 4 bases and 0 bases, in that order; junction bases with no gene match: 11. CDR1 is SGHRS and CDR2 is YFSETQ in the germline V gene. CDR3 amino acids: CASSAQGSGGHSYNEQFF. The DNA of the CDR3 is TGCGCCAGCAGCGCACAGGGTAGCGGGGGACACTCCTACAATGAGCAGTTCTTC.

The rearrangement links TRBV7-2 to TRBJ2-2; 9 positions match TRBD2. Germline-derived CDR1 and CDR2 are SGHTA and FQGNSA. The CDR3 has 16 residues. V shed 5 bases and J 4 bases; nucleotides not matched to a gene: 8. As DNA, the CDR3 is TGTGCCAGCAGCCCCTTAGGACTAGCGACCACCGGGGAGCTGTTTTTT. This encodes CASSPLGLATTGELFF.

V is TRBV5-4 and J is TRBJ2-5; 8 positions agree with TRBD2. J was trimmed by 1 base and V by 4 bases; bases with no gene match: 6. Germline values: CDR1 SGHNT, CDR2 YYREEE (reference sequence). This CDR3 region has 15 residues. The CDR3 DNA sequence: TGTGCCAGCAGCGCACCACTAGCGGCCCAAGAGACCCAGTACTTC. It is translated as CASSAPLAAQETQYF.

This chain links TRBV2 with TRBJ1-1; 12 bases match TRBD1. Germline CDR1 SNHLY, CDR2 FYNNEI. The V segment lost 10 bases and the J segment 10 bases; nucleotides outside the gene matches: 16. The CDR3 totals 15 residues. The CDR3 region is CANKDPGTGGQVAFF. DNA of the CDR3: TGTGCCAATAAAGATCCCGGGACAGGGGGCCAGGTAGCTTTCTTT.

The V and J genes are TRBV5-4 and TRBJ1-5, with a possible D match to TRBD1 (5 bases). The germline V and J ends were trimmed by 4 bases and 4 bases, with 21 bases remaining between them. This CDR3 is built from 17 residues. From germline, CDR1 is SGHNT and CDR2 YYREEE (reference sequence). The CDR3 coding sequence is TGTGCCAGCAGCCTACCCTCGGCAGGGTTCGTTAATCAGCCCCAGCATTTT. It codes for CASSLPSAGFVNQPQHF.

The rearrangement links TRBV6-5 to TRBJ1-6; 10 bases align to TRBD1. J lost 8 bases, V lost 5 bases, and 3 bases had no gene match. The germline gives CDR1 MNHEY, CDR2 SVGAGI. The CDR3 loop spans 14 amino acids. DNA of the CDR3: TGTGCCAGCAGTAGACAGGGGGCTGATTCACCCCTCCACTTT. Its protein is CASSRQGADSPLHF.

This chain links TRBV28 with TRBJ1-5, with a weak D call TRBD1 (5 bases). This CDR3 is built from 16 residues. V was shortened by 3 bases and J by 3 bases, with 15 bases between the two germline ends. Germline CDR1 and CDR2: MDHEN and SYDVKM. The CDR3 sequence is CASSLEGTGNNQPQHF. The CDR3 DNA sequence: TGTGCCAGCAGTTTGGAGGGGACTGGTAACAATCAGCCCCAGCATTTT.

The V and J genes are TRBV7-9 and TRBJ2-7, with a tentative D call TRBD2 (7 bases). CDR3 length: 15 residues. V lost 1 base and J lost 4, with 14 bases in between. Germline V lookup: CDR1 SEHNR, CDR2 FQNEAQ (reference sequence). This CDR3 reads CASSLEVQGGYEQYF. DNA of the CDR3: TGTGCCAGCAGCTTAGAGGTACAGGGAGGGTACGAGCAGTACTTC. The entire variable domain, with the rest obtained from reference TRBV7-9 and TRBJ2-7, is as follows: DTGVSQNPRHKITKRGQNVTFRCDPISEHNRLYWYRQTLGQGPEFLTYFQNEAQLEKSRLLSDRFSAERPKGSFSTLEIQRTEQGDSAMYLCASSLEVQGGYEQYFGPGTRLTVT.

V is TRBV4-1 and J is TRBJ1-4, with TRBD1 matching 7 bases. CDR3 length: 16 residues. From germline, CDR1 is MGHRA and CDR2 YSYEKL. Germline trimming cut 0 bases from V and 8 bases from J; bases unmatched to any gene: 9. The CDR3 here is CASSQDFGTAREKLFF. CDR3 bases: TGCGCCAGCAGCCAAGACTTTGGGACAGCTAGGGAAAAACTGTTTTTT.

The chain employs TRBV18 and TRBJ1-2; no definite D call. Germline loops: CDR1 KGHSH, CDR2 LQKENI. V gave up 3 bases and J gave up 4 bases, with 9 bases separating them. The CDR3 is 13 residues long. Here the CDR3 reads CASSPVQSYGYTF. The DNA for the CDR3 is TGTGCCAGCTCACCGGTCCAGTCCTATGGCTACACCTTC.

This clone was seen more than once but under ten times. This chain's CDR3 is CASSKGAGQPQHF. The CDR3 DNA reads as TGTGCCAGCAGTAAGGGGGCTGGACAGCCCCAGCATTTT. The gene calls are TRBV7-3 and TRBJ1-5, with TRBD1 matching over 7 bases. With 6 bases clipped from V and 7 bases from J, the junction kept 6 bases outside the gene matches. Looked up from germline, CDR1 is SGHTA and CDR2 is FQGTGA. The CDR3 consists of 13 residues.

The rearrangement uses TRBV5-1 and TRBJ2-7, with TRBD1 as a possible D gene (5 bases). This CDR3 region has 14 residues. With 4 bases removed from V and 1 base from J, the gap between germline ends came to 12 bases. The germline gives CDR1 SGHRS, CDR2 YFSETQ. CDR3 protein: CASSKVRGSYEQYF. The CDR3 DNA reads TGCGCCAGCAGCAAAGTTAGGGGTTCCTACGAGCAGTACTTC.

The chain uses TRBV3-1 (or the pseudogene TRBV3-2) and TRBJ2-3; D is perhaps TRBD1 (5 bases). The germline V gene encodes CDR1 LGHDT and CDR2 YNNKEL (reference sequence). CDR3 length: 14 residues. The V gene lost 5 bases and the J gene lost 1 base, with 10 bases spanning the gap. CDR3 coding DNA: TGTGCCAGCAGCTTCCAGGGCCGCACAGATACGCAGTATTTT. This gives the protein CASSFQGRTDTQYF.

The rearrangement links TRBV2 to TRBJ2-5, with D possibly TRBD1 on 5 matching bases. V gave up 5 bases and J gave up 1 base, with 8 bases separating them. Per germline, CDR1 SNHLY and CDR2 FYNNEI. The length of the CDR3 is 13 residues. DNA for the CDR3: TGTGCCAGCAGTATTAGGGGCCAAGAGACCCAGTACTTC. Translation: CASSIRGQETQYF.

The chain joins TRBV3-1 (or the pseudogene TRBV3-2) to TRBJ1-2; possible D gene TRBD1, 5 bases. The CDR3 contains 12 residues. The V end was cut by 8 bases, the J end by 1 base, with 8 bases between. Germline V CDR1 and CDR2: LGHDT, YNNKEL (reference sequence). The CDR3 coding sequence is TGTGCCAGCCAAGGGGTTAACTATGGCTACACCTTC. Translating gives CASQGVNYGYTF.

This chain connects TRBV18 to TRBJ1-5, with 7 bases aligning to TRBD1. J gave up 3 bases and V 3 bases, and 2 bases lay outside the gene matches. Looked up from germline, CDR1 is KGHSH and CDR2 is LQKENI. CDR3 length equals 14 residues. For the CDR3, the DNA is TGTGCCAGCTCACCGGGACAGTTCAATCAGCCCCAGCATTTT. It is translated as CASSPGQFNQPQHF.

This chain uses TRBV19 with TRBJ1-6; D is undetermined. The germline CDR1 and CDR2 sequences are LNHDA and SQIVND (reference sequence). The CDR3 totals 13 residues. Trimming removed 1 base at V and 9 bases at J, with 7 bases between. CDR3: CASSIVAGSPLHF. The CDR3 nucleotides are TGTGCCAGTAGTATAGTTGCCGGTTCACCCCTCCACTTT.

The chain uses TRBV29-1 and TRBJ2-2; D may be TRBD1 (5 bases). Trimming removed 5 bases from V and 3 bases from J, with 13 bases in between. CDR1 SQVTM and CDR2 ANQGSEA come from the germline V gene. The CDR3 sequence is 14 residues long. The CDR3 DNA reads as TGCAGCGTTAGCAGGGAAGGGGACACCGGGGAGCTGTTTTTT. Translation gives CSVSREGDTGELFF.

V and J are TRBV19 and TRBJ1-4, with unresolved D. Between the trimmed V and J ends, which lost 3 bases and 4 bases, there was a span of 12 bases. CDR1 and CDR2 (germline): LNHDA, SQIVND (reference sequence). The CDR3 contains 15 residues. The CDR3 loop is CASSMRKDSNEKLFF. The CDR3 nucleotides are TGTGCCAGTAGTATGCGGAAGGATAGTAATGAAAAACTGTTTTTT. The whole variable domain, remainder taken from reference TRBV19 and TRBJ1-4, is DGGITQSPKYLFRKEGQNVTLSCEQNLNHDAMYWYRQDPGQGLRLIYYSQIVNDFQKGDIAEGYSVSREKKESFPLTVTSAQKNPTAFYLCASSMRKDSNEKLFFGSGTQLSVL.

The chain recombines TRBV5-1 with TRBJ2-5; 9 nucleotides align to TRBD1. Germline trimming cut 4 bases from V and 5 bases from J; bases unmatched to any gene: 9. Looked up from germline, CDR1 is SGHRS and CDR2 is YFSETQ. The CDR3 runs to 15 residues. Here the CDR3 reads CASSLGQGIQETQYF. The CDR3 DNA is TGCGCCAGCAGCCTGGGACAGGGAATCCAGGAGACCCAGTACTTC.